Here is one T cell receptor beta chain with its context. Its antigen remains unidentified. This specimen belongs to a study of response to subunit inactivated influenza vaccine. Points from the study as a whole: Authors proposed each seasonal influenza vaccination draws in few new T cells.

TCRdb ran MiXCR on the RT-PCR reads and lists one entry per CDR3 protein. Counted here are about 780,000 distinct CDR3 sequences, about 18% occurring once; the ten biggest clones make up about a tenth. From germline, CDR1 is LGHDT and CDR2 YNNKEL (reference sequence). The CDR3 sequence is 15 residues long. Deletions cut 2 bases from V and 3 bases from J, with 13 bases between. The sequence derives from a man in his fifties or sixties who received an inactivated influenza vaccine. Source: PBMCs from blood, taken 5 days after vaccination. This rearrangement joins TRBV3-1 to TRBJ2-5; TRBD1 or TRBD2 may be the D gene (6 bases each). The CDR3 DNA follows: TGTGCCAGCAGCCAATTCTGGGGGGCGGAAGAGACCCAGTACTTC. Translated, it gives CASSQFWGAEETQYF.